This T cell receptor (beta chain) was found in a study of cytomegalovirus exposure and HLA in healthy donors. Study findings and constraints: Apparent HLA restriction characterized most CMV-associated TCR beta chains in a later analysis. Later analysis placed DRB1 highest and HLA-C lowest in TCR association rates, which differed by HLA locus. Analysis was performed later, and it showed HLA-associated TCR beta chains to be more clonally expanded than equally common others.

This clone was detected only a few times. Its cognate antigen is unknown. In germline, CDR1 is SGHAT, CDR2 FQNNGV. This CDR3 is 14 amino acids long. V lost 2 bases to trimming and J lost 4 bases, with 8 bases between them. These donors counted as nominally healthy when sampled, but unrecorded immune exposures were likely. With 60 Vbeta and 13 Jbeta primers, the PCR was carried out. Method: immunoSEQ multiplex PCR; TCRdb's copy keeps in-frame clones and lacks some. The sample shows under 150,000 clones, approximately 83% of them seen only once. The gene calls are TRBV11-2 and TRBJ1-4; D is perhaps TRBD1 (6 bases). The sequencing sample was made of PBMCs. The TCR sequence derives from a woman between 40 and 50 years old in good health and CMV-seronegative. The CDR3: CASSLWTVNEKLFF. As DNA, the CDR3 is TGTGCCAGCAGCTTATGGACAGTTAATGAAAAACTGTTTTTT.